This note documents a single TCR beta chain sequence. Its antigen remains unknown. Assay: immunoSEQ multiplex PCR; the TCRdb copy retains only in-frame clones and omits some. The sample has 82,000 or so clones; roughly 92% are singletons. This specimen belongs to a study of OX40 agonist ivuxolimab in advanced cancers. As for the study in general: Two patients with cutaneous melanoma and one with hepatocellular carcinoma, three in total, showed partial responses. Study-wide findings and caveats: On average, a greater number of expanded clones characterised CD8+ T cells relative to CD4+. Clonal expansion by week 6 occurred in CD4+ and CD8+ blood T cells (at 0.1 to 3.0 mg/kg). Certain nonresponding patients likewise had low normalized T-cell clonal expansion.

Germline V CDR1 and CDR2: SGHRS, YFSETQ. V was cut by 0 bases and J by 7 bases, with 14 bases left in between. The CDR3 has 14 residues. The source of this sequence is an adult with an advanced solid tumor such as melanoma, head and neck, liver or kidney cancer. Sample: CD4+ or CD8+ T cells sorted from blood, taken in a trial of the OX40 agonist ivuxolimab. V usage is TRBV5-1 and J usage is TRBJ2-7; D is perhaps TRBD1 (5 bases). The CDR3 region has the DNA TGCGCCAGCAGCTTGGGGGGCTCCCGGGTGGAGCAGTACTTC. Its translation: CASSLGGSRVEQYF.